Following are 11 T cell receptor beta chains from one sample sequenced in a study of molecular identifiers for immune sequencing clone quantification (dated by TCRdb to between 2017 and 2018). Library prep was done by PCR. The instrument was a NextSeq 500. TCRdb reran the public reads through fastp at Q25 and MiXCR, keeping productive beta chains. Each CDR3 protein appears once, grouped with its most common genes and DNA. Counted in this sample were hundreds of thousands of distinct CDR3 sequences; roughly 27% of them appeared once. Of the sample, around 0.78% is held by the ten largest clones. Sequenced sample: naive CD8+ T cells from blood, with Jurkat cell RNA spiked in. What the cell subset or site label conveys for this sample: FACS-sorted CD8+CD4-CCR7+CD45RA+ naive T cells. These receptors were collected from a human donor in good health. Some libraries in this study had Jurkat cell RNA spiked in.

The chain carries TRBV9 and TRBJ1-5; perhaps TRBD1 as D (5 bases). Trimming cost V 0 bases and J 4 bases, with 11 bases left between them. Per the germline V gene, CDR1 is SGDLS and CDR2 is YYNGEE. The CDR3 consists of 15 residues. CDR3: CASSVGGSENQPQHF. The CDR3 bases are TGTGCCAGCAGCGTAGGGGGGTCCGAAAATCAGCCCCAGCATTTT.

There are many counts of this clonotype. V usage is TRBV4-1 and J usage is TRBJ2-3, with D uncertain. CDR3 length: 16 amino acids. Per germline, CDR1 MGHRA and CDR2 YSYEKL. The V end was cut by 1 base, the J end by 0 bases, with 11 bases between. The DNA of the CDR3 is TGCGCCAGCAGCCAAGTGATGGGGTTTAGCACAGATACGCAGTATTTT. Amino acids: CASSQVMGFSTDTQYF.

The genes are TRBV5-1 and TRBJ2-7, with a possible D match to TRBD2 (5 bases). Germline V lookup: CDR1 SGHRS, CDR2 YFSETQ. Deletions cut 5 bases from V and 5 bases from J, with 17 bases between. This CDR3 comprises 14 residues. The CDR3 is CASREDGIWDEQYF. The CDR3 nucleotides are TGCGCCAGCAGGGAGGACGGGATATGGGACGAGCAGTACTTC.

This clonotype showed up just a few times. The chain has TRBV5-4 and TRBJ2-1; 8 nucleotides align to TRBD2. The trim removed 2 bases at V and 7 bases at J, leaving 8 bases unmatched. The CDR3 has 15 amino acids. Germline loops: CDR1 SGHNT, CDR2 YYREEE (reference sequence). CDR3 bases: TGTGCCAGCAGCTTCACGGGACTAGGCGTTAATGAGCAGTTCTTC. This encodes CASSFTGLGVNEQFF.

The chain couples TRBV4-3 to TRBJ2-7; 7 bases align to TRBD1. From germline, CDR1 is LGHNA and CDR2 YSLEER. This CDR3 has 13 amino acids. The ends lost 5 bases at V and 3 bases at J; junction bases unmatched: 4. The CDR3 reads CASSERQGYEQYF. The CDR3 DNA is TGCGCCAGCAGCGAAAGACAGGGCTACGAGCAGTACTTC.

The chain recombines TRBV6-5 with TRBJ2-1; possibly TRBD1 or TRBD2 for D (5 bases each). Trimming took off 2 bases at V and 2 bases at J, with 10 bases between the two ends. The germline V gene encodes CDR1 MNHEY and CDR2 SVGAGI. CDR3 length: 15 residues. DNA of the CDR3: TGTGCCAGCAGTTACGAGGGGTCCCCCTACAATGAGCAGTTCTTC. It translates to CASSYEGSPYNEQFF.

The table lists this clonotype with a count of one. The chain couples TRBV12-3 or TRBV12-4 to TRBJ2-1, with TRBD2 matching over 8 bases. Trimming at V came to 5 bases and at J to 5 bases, leaving 8 bases not matched to a gene. The CDR3 contains 15 residues. The CDR3 spells CASSPPLTSDNEQFF. CDR3 in DNA: TGTGCCAGCAGTCCCCCCTTGACTAGCGACAATGAGCAGTTCTTC.

The V call is TRBV6-2 or TRBV6-3, the J call TRBJ2-3, with D unresolved. The germline V gene has CDR1 MNHEY and CDR2 SVGEGT. With 10 bases removed from V and 3 bases from J, the gap between germline ends came to 14 bases. This CDR3 has 13 amino acids. CDR3 residues: CATGLKVTDTQYF. The CDR3 DNA is TGTGCCACGGGCCTTAAGGTTACAGATACGCAGTATTTT.

At least ten counts were recorded for this clonotype. The chain links TRBV14 to TRBJ1-1; 8 nucleotides match TRBD1. V gave up 8 bases and J gave up 3 bases; unmatched junction bases: 5. The V gene's germline CDR1 is SGHDN and CDR2 FVKESK. CDR3 size: 13 residues. CDR3 protein: CASRDRGDTEAFF. The CDR3 DNA is TGTGCCAGCCGAGACAGGGGCGACACTGAAGCTTTCTTT.

This clonotype was seen only a few times. The chain carries TRBV28 and TRBJ1-4, with 7 positions matching TRBD1. Germline values: CDR1 MDHEN, CDR2 SYDVKM. The V and J ends lost 2 bases and 4 bases, in that order; junction bases with no gene match: 7. The length of the CDR3 is 16 residues. The CDR3 DNA is TGTGCCAGCAGTTTACCCCGGACAGGAGATAATGAAAAACTGTTTTTT. It yields the protein CASSLPRTGDNEKLFF.

In its sample, this clonotype was seen many times. CDR3 region: CASSQEGQINEKLFF. CDR3 DNA sequence: TGCGCCAGCAGCCAAGAAGGGCAGATTAATGAAAAACTGTTTTTT. The V call is TRBV4-1, the J call TRBJ1-4; D unclear. The V and J ends lost 0 bases and 4 bases respectively, with 9 bases between them. This CDR3 spans 15 amino acids. From germline, CDR1 is MGHRA and CDR2 YSYEKL.